The rows below give T cell receptor beta chains drawn from one sample of a study of cytomegalovirus exposure and HLA in healthy donors. Produced via immunoSEQ multiplex PCR; TCRdb's table is partial and in-frame only. In the table there are about 37,000 clones, around two thirds of which are singletons. The specimen was PBMCs. These receptors originate from a man aged 25-45 years in good health and CMV-seronegative. The CDR3 runs from the conserved cysteine through the conserved F or W. D genes are given only for firm matches. Size is stated for part of the rows, as once, few or many counts, or as a class when the clone is expanded.

d_call: TRBD2
j_call: TRBJ2-7
clone_size: NA
v_call: TRBV4-1
cdr3_nt: TGCGCCAGCAGCCAAGGGAGCACGGGACTAGCGGGGGGGCCCCCCTACGAGCAGTACTTC
cdr3_aa: CASSQGSTGLAGGPPYEQYF

d_call: NA
j_call: TRBJ1-1
clone_size: NA
v_call: TRBV6-1
cdr3_nt: TGTGCCAGCCCTTCGAGGAGGGGAGGCACTGAAGCTTTCTTT
cdr3_aa: CASPSRRGGTEAFF

d_call: NA
j_call: TRBJ1-2
clone_size: NA
v_call: TRBV6-6
cdr3_nt: TGTGCCAGCAGTTACGGGACATACAGTGGCTACACCTTC
cdr3_aa: CASSYGTYSGYTF

d_call: TRBD2
j_call: TRBJ2-2
clone_size: few
v_call: TRBV7-8
cdr3_nt: TGTGCCAGCAGCTCTTTTACTAGCGGGAGAACCGGGGAGCTGTTTTTT
cdr3_aa: CASSSFTSGRTGELFF

d_call: TRBD1
j_call: TRBJ2-7
clone_size: NA
v_call: TRBV19
cdr3_nt: TGTGCCAGTAGTATCAGGGGGAACTACGAGCAGTACTTC
cdr3_aa: CASSIRGNYEQYF

d_call: TRBD2
j_call: TRBJ2-5
clone_size: NA
v_call: TRBV5-3
cdr3_nt: TGTGCCAGGAGGCCAACTAGCGGAGGGAAGACCCAGTACTTC
cdr3_aa: CARRPTSGGKTQYF

d_call: TRBD1
j_call: TRBJ1-2
clone_size: NA
v_call: TRBV5-4
cdr3_nt: TGTGCCAGCAGCAGCGGCGGGGGACAGGGCTACCCCTTC
cdr3_aa: CASSSGGGQGYPF

d_call: TRBD1
j_call: TRBJ1-6
clone_size: NA
v_call: TRBV4-1
cdr3_nt: TGCGCCAGCAGCCAAACCGGACAGGTCGGGGGTAATTCACCCCTCCACTTT
cdr3_aa: CASSQTGQVGGNSPLHF

d_call: TRBD1
j_call: TRBJ1-5
clone_size: NA
v_call: TRBV18
cdr3_nt: TGTGCCAGCTCACTGGGGGGACAGAATCAGCCCCAGCATTTT
cdr3_aa: CASSLGGQNQPQHF

d_call: NA
j_call: TRBJ2-7
clone_size: NA
v_call: TRBV7-9
cdr3_nt: TGTGCCAGCAGCCCCGGCAGGGTGAAGCAGTACTTC
cdr3_aa: CASSPGRVKQYF

d_call: NA
j_call: TRBJ1-2
clone_size: NA
v_call: TRBV28
cdr3_nt: TGTGCCAGCAGTCCCCCGCGGGCCTATGGCTACACCTTC
cdr3_aa: CASSPPRAYGYTF

d_call: TRBD1
j_call: TRBJ2-5
clone_size: NA
v_call: TRBV10-2
cdr3_nt: TGCGCCAGCAGTGAGCAGGGGGTAGAGACCCAGTACTTC
cdr3_aa: CASSEQGVETQYF

d_call: NA
j_call: TRBJ2-7
clone_size: NA
v_call: TRBV27
cdr3_nt: TGTGCCAGCAGTTTATCCGGCACTAGTTTCTACGAGCAGTACTTC
cdr3_aa: CASSLSGTSFYEQYF

d_call: TRBD2
j_call: TRBJ2-1
clone_size: NA
v_call: TRBV19
cdr3_nt: TGTGCCAGTAGTATGACTAGCAGCCCCTACAATGAGCAGTTCTTC
cdr3_aa: CASSMTSSPYNEQFF

d_call: NA
j_call: TRBJ2-7
clone_size: NA
v_call: TRBV30
cdr3_nt: TGTGCCTGGAGTGTAGGGGGCGAGCAGTACTTC
cdr3_aa: CAWSVGGEQYF

d_call: NA
j_call: TRBJ1-6
clone_size: NA
v_call: TRBV19
cdr3_nt: TGTGCCAGTAGGGGACAAGGGATAACGGGTTCACCCCTCCACTTT
cdr3_aa: CASRGQGITGSPLHF

d_call: NA
j_call: TRBJ1-6
clone_size: NA
v_call: TRBV5-5
cdr3_nt: TGTGCCAGCAGCTTGGATCTTGTTCAGGGGCGCTCACCCCTCCACTTT
cdr3_aa: CASSLDLVQGRSPLHF

d_call: NA
j_call: TRBJ1-1
clone_size: NA
v_call: TRBV10-1
cdr3_nt: TGCGCCAGCAGTGAGTCTCCCCGGGGTGCGGCTTTCTTT
cdr3_aa: CASSESPRGAAFF

d_call: TRBD1
j_call: TRBJ2-6
clone_size: NA
v_call: TRBV18
cdr3_nt: TGTGCCAGCTCACCATCGACAGGGATCTCTGGGGCCAACGTCCTGACTTTC
cdr3_aa: CASSPSTGISGANVLTF

d_call: TRBD1
j_call: TRBJ1-1
clone_size: NA
v_call: TRBV19
cdr3_nt: TGTGCCAGTAGTATCATCTCCGGGACAGGGAACACTGAAGCTTTCTTT
cdr3_aa: CASSIISGTGNTEAFF

d_call: NA
j_call: TRBJ2-6
clone_size: few
v_call: TRBV19
cdr3_nt: TGTGCCAGTAGTATATGGCCCTCTGGGGCCAACGTCCTGACTTTC
cdr3_aa: CASSIWPSGANVLTF

d_call: TRBD1
j_call: TRBJ2-1
clone_size: NA
v_call: TRBV29-1
cdr3_nt: TGCAGCGTCTCGGGACAGGTGCTTTACAATGAGCAGTTCTTC
cdr3_aa: CSVSGQVLYNEQFF

d_call: NA
j_call: TRBJ1-1
clone_size: NA
v_call: TRBV15
cdr3_nt: TGTGCCACCAGCAGCGCTCGGGGTTGGAGCACTGAAGCTTTCTTT
cdr3_aa: CATSSARGWSTEAFF

d_call: TRBD1
j_call: TRBJ2-7
clone_size: NA
v_call: TRBV18
cdr3_nt: TGTGCCAGCTCACCCCGGGACAGAGGGCGCTACGAGCAGTACTTC
cdr3_aa: CASSPRDRGRYEQYF

d_call: NA
j_call: TRBJ2-5
clone_size: NA
v_call: TRBV30
cdr3_nt: TGTGCCTGGAGTCCGGGCGGGTCGCGGCAAGAGACCCAGTACTTC
cdr3_aa: CAWSPGGSRQETQYF

d_call: NA
j_call: TRBJ2-2
clone_size: NA
v_call: TRBV29-1
cdr3_nt: TGCAGCGTTGAACGTCTTTTCGCGAACACCGGGGAGCTGTTTTTT
cdr3_aa: CSVERLFANTGELFF

d_call: NA
j_call: TRBJ1-4
clone_size: few
v_call: TRBV6-1
cdr3_nt: TGTGCCAGCAGTGCCCGGTCGGAGGGAAGTGAAAAACTGTTTTTT
cdr3_aa: CASSARSEGSEKLFF

d_call: NA
j_call: TRBJ1-3
clone_size: NA
v_call: TRBV7-3
cdr3_nt: TGTGCCAGCAGCTTGGGACCGGGGAGGAGAAACACCATATATTTT
cdr3_aa: CASSLGPGRRNTIYF

d_call: NA
j_call: TRBJ2-1
clone_size: NA
v_call: TRBV9
cdr3_nt: TGTGCCAGCAGCGCGAATGCCCTGGGGGGAGTAAACAATGAGCAGTTCTTC
cdr3_aa: CASSANALGGVNNEQFF

d_call: TRBD2
j_call: TRBJ2-2
clone_size: NA
v_call: TRBV7-8
cdr3_nt: TGTGCCAGCAGCTTGGGAGGGTCCGGGGAGCTGTTTTTT
cdr3_aa: CASSLGGSGELFF

d_call: NA
j_call: TRBJ1-1
clone_size: once
v_call: TRBV6-6
cdr3_nt: TGTGCCAGCAGTTACTCGGACACAGAAGCTTTCTTT
cdr3_aa: CASSYSDTEAFF

d_call: NA
j_call: TRBJ2-2
clone_size: NA
v_call: TRBV5-1
cdr3_nt: TGCGCCAGCAGCTTGGGTAGCTCCTTCGTCGCGAACACCGGGGAGCTGTTTTTT
cdr3_aa: CASSLGSSFVANTGELFF

d_call: NA
j_call: TRBJ1-3
clone_size: NA
v_call: TRBV5-3
cdr3_nt: TGTGCCAGAAGCCCCGAACGGGGGGACCGTAGCTCTGGAAACACCATATATTTT
cdr3_aa: CARSPERGDRSSGNTIYF

d_call: TRBD2
j_call: TRBJ2-7
clone_size: few
v_call: TRBV19
cdr3_nt: TGTGCCAGTAGTGTACCTAGCGGGAGTCTCTACGAGCAGTACTTC
cdr3_aa: CASSVPSGSLYEQYF

d_call: NA
j_call: TRBJ1-2
clone_size: NA
v_call: TRBV6-6
cdr3_nt: TGTGCCAGCAGTTCACCCAGGGTTAACTATGGCTACCCCTTC
cdr3_aa: CASSSPRVNYGYPF

d_call: TRBD2
j_call: TRBJ2-7
clone_size: NA
v_call: TRBV7-8
cdr3_nt: TGTGCCAGCAGCTTAGTCACTAGCGGAGACTACGAGCAGTACTTC
cdr3_aa: CASSLVTSGDYEQYF

d_call: NA
j_call: TRBJ1-1
clone_size: once
v_call: TRBV28
cdr3_nt: TGTGCCAGCAGTTTACAGGGTTCGAAATACACTGAAGCTTTCTTT
cdr3_aa: CASSLQGSKYTEAFF